This TCR beta chain was captured by sequencing in a study of Graves' ophthalmopathy and Graves' hyperthyroidism. Transcripts of RNA were the source for amplifying TCR beta CDR3 regions. Amplification began with first-round RT-PCR using HTBI primers, then second-round multiplex PCR was performed. TCRdb used MiXCR to reprocess the multiplex PCR reads, holding one entry per CDR3 protein. This table has almost 750,000 distinct CDR3 sequences, 40% appearing once. This CDR3 contains 14 residues. Germline values: CDR1 MGHDK, CDR2 SYGVNS. The germline V and J ends were trimmed by 4 bases and 1 base, with 7 bases remaining between them.

The specimen sequenced was peripheral blood. The clonotype originates from an adult man with Graves' ophthalmopathy. V and J are TRBV25-1 and TRBJ2-2; D unresolved. The CDR3, as DNA: TGTGCCAGCAGTGGGTTGGGGAACACCGGGGAGCTGTTTTTT. This encodes CASSGLGNTGELFF.